The 8 T cell receptor beta chains listed next were all sequenced from one sample in a study of cytotoxic CD8 clonotypes in ibrutinib-treated CLL. Sequenced by immunoSEQ multiplex PCR; TCRdb stores in-frame clones only, minus some. Of about 7,600 clones listed, roughly three quarters are singletons. The sample consisted of PBMCs, taken before ibrutinib treatment. All receptors come from a human donor with chronic lymphocytic leukemia.

The chain is built from TRBV7-9 and TRBJ2-1; 12 nucleotides line up with TRBD2. The trim removed 6 bases at V and 1 base at J, leaving 4 bases unmatched. Germline CDR1 and CDR2: SEHNR and FQNEAQ (reference sequence). The CDR3 is 16 residues long. The CDR3 DNA is TGTGCCAGCAGGCTGACTAGCGGGAGATCCTACAATGAGCAGTTCTTC. Residues: CASRLTSGRSYNEQFF.

This clone was detected only once. J is TRBJ1-4 and V is TRBV9; D gene unclear. Germline CDR1 reads SGDLS; CDR2 reads YYNGEE. The CDR3 extends over 14 amino acids. Trimming left V 4 bases short and J 8 bases short, with 15 bases between. CDR3 nucleotide sequence: TGTGCCAGCAGCCCCTCGAGCGGCGGCGAAAAACTGTTTTTT. This gives the protein CASSPSSGGEKLFF.

This clone was observed a few times. The genes are TRBV30 and TRBJ1-2; TRBD1 matches at 11 bases. CDR1 GTSNPN and CDR2 SVGIG come from the germline V gene (reference sequence). The CDR3 runs to 14 residues. V lost 5 bases and J lost 9; bases outside the gene matches: 11. CDR3 coding DNA: TGTGCCTGGGCGGAGCTCGGACAGGGGGCTAGCTACACCTTC. It specifies CAWAELGQGASYTF.

The V call is TRBV19, the J call TRBJ1-2; weak D call: TRBD1 (6 bases). Per the germline V gene, CDR1 is LNHDA and CDR2 is SQIVND (reference sequence). Trimming removed 3 bases from V and 6 bases from J, with 11 bases in between. The CDR3 has 13 residues. CDR3 amino acids: CASSISGVDGYTF. In nucleotides, the CDR3 is TGTGCCAGTAGTATCTCAGGGGTCGATGGCTACACCTTC.

The chain recombines TRBV7-2 with TRBJ2-7; 7 bases line up with TRBD1. Unmatched junction bases numbered 21, after V lost 5 bases and J lost 2 bases. Germline CDR1 and CDR2: SGHTA and FQGNSA. CDR3 length: 19 amino acids. The CDR3 protein is CASSPQGYLTGARTYEQYF. The CDR3 DNA is TGTGCCAGCAGCCCACAGGGGTATCTTACAGGGGCGAGAACCTACGAGCAGTACTTC. The full variable domain, its missing parts supplied by reference TRBV7-2 and TRBJ2-7, is GAGVSQSPSNKVTEKGKDVELRCDPISGHTALYWYRQSLGQGLEFLIYFQGNSAPDKSGLPSDRFSAERTGGSVSTLTIQRTQQEDSAVYLCASSPQGYLTGARTYEQYFGPGTRLTVT.

The chain recombines TRBV23-1 with TRBJ2-2; 7 bases are a match to TRBD2. TRBV23-1 is treated as an ORF (open reading frame) with a function not yet certain. The CDR3 length is 17 residues. The ends lost 4 bases at V and 5 bases at J; junction bases unmatched: 13. CDR3 sequence: CASSPPPGGEGTGELFF. CDR3 nucleotides: TGCGCCAGCAGTCCGCCCCCAGGCGGGGAGGGTACCGGGGAGCTGTTTTTT.

The chain links TRBV28 to TRBJ2-7, with D hard to call. V was pared by 5 bases and J by 1 base, with 12 bases between. Germline V gene lookup returns CDR1 MDHEN and CDR2 SYDVKM. The CDR3 is made up of 14 amino acids. DNA for the CDR3: TGTGCCAGCAGTCCCGAGGCTTCATCCTACGAGCAGTACTTC. Encoded protein: CASSPEASSYEQYF.

The chain uses TRBV6-5 and TRBJ1-1; perhaps TRBD1 as D (5 bases). This CDR3 has 15 residues. V was cut by 7 bases and J by 4 bases, with 19 bases left in between. CDR1 MNHEY and CDR2 SVGAGI come from the germline V gene. CDR3 amino acids: CASNPGPFLGTEAFF. CDR3 in DNA: TGTGCCAGCAATCCGGGACCCTTCCTTGGCACTGAAGCTTTCTTT.